This T cell receptor (beta chain) was documented in a study of T cells after somatic rescue of genetic block. CDR1 is ENHRY and CDR2 is SYGVKD in the germline V gene. The CDR3 has 16 residues. Between the trimmed V and J ends, which lost 3 bases and 0 bases, there was a span of 14 bases. Here immunoSEQ multiplex PCR was the method, and the copy in TCRdb shows in-frame clones only, minus some. Of 15,000 or so clones listed, around 68% are singletons. The chain links TRBV10-3 to TRBJ2-5; a possible D gene is TRBD2 (6 bases). Sequenced input: peripheral blood mononuclear cells (PBMCs). This TCR derives from a man aged 18 to 29. CDR3 DNA: TGTGCCATCAGTGACCGGGCGGGGAGGTACCAAGAGACCCAGTACTTC. Translation: CAISDRAGRYQETQYF.